The T cell receptor beta chain under discussion was sequenced for a study of CXCR3-negative and CXCR3-positive naive CD8 T cells. Study results and caveats: Comparison of naive cells showed more hydrophobic TRB CDR3s in CXCR3-positive than in CXCR3-negative naive cells.

UMI-labeled 5' RACE yielded the TRB cDNA libraries. TCRdb reprocessed the 5' RACE reads and stores each CDR3 protein as one record, lacking DNA. This sample's table has roughly 6,000 distinct CDR3 sequences. In regard to this clonotype: What it binds is not known.

Researchers sorted roughly 310,000 cells of each CD8+ T cell subset in triplicate. Germline-derived CDR1 and CDR2 are SQVTM and ANQGSEA. The CDR3 totals 11 residues. Sequenced material: naive CXCR3+ CD8+ T cells from blood. As for subset: CD45RO-CCR7+CD27+CD95- naive CD8+ T cells expressing CXCR3 (TNR3+). The clonotype originates from a human donor in good health. Some clones in this sample may be carry-over from other donors' samples. The rearrangement uses TRBV29-1 and TRBJ1-1. The CDR3: CSVETTRLAFF.